This T cell receptor (beta chain) was recovered during a study of blood T cell repertoires in COVID-19. Study-wide background: The samples span acute and convalescent COVID-19 from the United States, Italy and Spain.

CDR1 SQVTM and CDR2 ANQGSEA come from the germline V gene. CDR3 length: 12 residues. V lost 1 base and J lost 4, with 7 bases in between. Produced via immunoSEQ multiplex PCR; TCRdb's table is partial and in-frame only. The sample comprises about 66,000 clones, roughly 88% of which are singletons, and approximately 6.8% rests with the top ten. The V gene is TRBV29-1, the J gene TRBJ1-2; D is uncertain. Sample: peripheral blood. This sequence was found in a woman between 65 and 79 years old with acute or convalescent COVID-19. The CDR3 DNA sequence: TGCAGCGTTGAAGGACAACCCTATGGCTACACCTTC. Translated, it gives CSVEGQPYGYTF.